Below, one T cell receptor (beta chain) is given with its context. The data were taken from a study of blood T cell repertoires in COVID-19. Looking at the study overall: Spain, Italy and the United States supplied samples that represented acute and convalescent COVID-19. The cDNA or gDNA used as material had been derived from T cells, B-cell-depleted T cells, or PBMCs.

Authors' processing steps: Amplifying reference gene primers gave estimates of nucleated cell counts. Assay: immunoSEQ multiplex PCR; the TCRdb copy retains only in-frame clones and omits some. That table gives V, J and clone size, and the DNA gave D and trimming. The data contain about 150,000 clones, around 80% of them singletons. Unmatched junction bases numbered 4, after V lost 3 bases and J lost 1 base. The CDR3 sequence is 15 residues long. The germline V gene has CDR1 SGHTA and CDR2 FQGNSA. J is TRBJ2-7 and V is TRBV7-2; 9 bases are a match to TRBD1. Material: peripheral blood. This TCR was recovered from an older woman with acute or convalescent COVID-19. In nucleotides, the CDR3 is TGTGCCAGCAGCTTTCGGACAGGGGTATCCTACGAGCAGTACTTC. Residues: CASSFRTGVSYEQYF.